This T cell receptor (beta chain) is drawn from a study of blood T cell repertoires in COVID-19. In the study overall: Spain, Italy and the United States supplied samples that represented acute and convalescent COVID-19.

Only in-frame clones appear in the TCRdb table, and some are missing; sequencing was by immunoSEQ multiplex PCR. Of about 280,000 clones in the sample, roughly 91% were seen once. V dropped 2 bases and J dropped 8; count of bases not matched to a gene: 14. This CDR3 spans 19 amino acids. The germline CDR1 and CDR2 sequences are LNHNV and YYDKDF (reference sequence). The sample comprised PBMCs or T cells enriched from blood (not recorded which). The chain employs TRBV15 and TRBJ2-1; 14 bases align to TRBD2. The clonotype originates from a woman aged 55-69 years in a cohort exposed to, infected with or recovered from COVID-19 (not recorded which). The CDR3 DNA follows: TGTGCCACCAGCAGATATACGACCGGGACTAGCGGGAGAGGTTATGAGCAGTTCTTC. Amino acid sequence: CATSRYTTGTSGRGYEQFF.